The source of this T cell receptor beta chain is a study of beta chain features in type 1 diabetes. Comment on this clone: Its target is unknown.

What was sequenced were expressed TCRB transcripts, since all of the isolated RNA had been reverse transcribed. Measured with immunoSEQ multiplex PCR; TCRdb has only the in-frame clones, and not every one. This table has around 70,000 clones, about 50% appearing once. Overall study findings and caveats: Moderate yet significant TCRB CDR3 shortening was seen in Type 1 diabetes patients in all four CD4+ subsets.

CDR3 length: 15 amino acids. The V gene's germline CDR1 is SGHVS and CDR2 FNYEAQ. V shed 6 bases and J shed 1 base, with 13 bases lying between them. The receptor was isolated from a man aged 30 to 39 with type 1 diabetes. The sample consisted of central memory CD4+ T cells from blood. The chain links TRBV7-6 to TRBJ2-1; the D gene is possibly TRBD2 (6 bases). DNA for the CDR3: TGTGCCAGCAGTATGGGAGGAGGGTCCTACAATGAGCAGTTCTTC. This encodes CASSMGGGSYNEQFF.